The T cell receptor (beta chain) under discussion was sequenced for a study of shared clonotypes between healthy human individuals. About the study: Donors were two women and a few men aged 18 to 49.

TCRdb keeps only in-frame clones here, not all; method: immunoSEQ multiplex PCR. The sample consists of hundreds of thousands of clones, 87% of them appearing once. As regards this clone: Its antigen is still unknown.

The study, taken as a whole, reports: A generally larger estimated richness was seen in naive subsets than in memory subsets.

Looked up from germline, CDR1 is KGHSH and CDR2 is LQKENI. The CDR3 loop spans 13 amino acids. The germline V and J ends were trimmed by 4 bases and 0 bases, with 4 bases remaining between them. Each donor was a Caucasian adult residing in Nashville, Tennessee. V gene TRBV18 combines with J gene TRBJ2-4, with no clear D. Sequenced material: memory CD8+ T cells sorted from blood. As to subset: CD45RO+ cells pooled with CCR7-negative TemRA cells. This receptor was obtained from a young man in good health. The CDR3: CASSLLAKNIQYF. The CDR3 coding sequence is TGTGCCAGCTCACTCTTAGCCAAAAACATTCAGTACTTC.